Following are 4 T cell receptor beta chains from one sample sequenced in a study of blood T cell repertoires in COVID-19. Sequencing was performed with immunoSEQ multiplex PCR; in TCRdb, only in-frame clones are kept and a portion is missing. The table lists 250,000 to 300,000 clones, roughly nine tenths of them singletons. Sequenced: peripheral blood. The receptors here all came from a woman aged 30 to 39 with COVID-19, enrolled during active disease.

The chain links TRBV5-8 to TRBJ2-5; the D gene is possibly TRBD2 (6 bases). Trimming stripped 4 bases from V and 1 base from J, with 14 bases between. This CDR3 region has 15 residues. Germline V gene data show CDR1 as SGHTS and CDR2 as YDEGEE. The CDR3 DNA is TGTGCCAGCAGCCCGACAGTGGGGGGCCAAGAGACCCAGTACTTC. This translates into CASSPTVGGQETQYF.

The chain uses TRBV7-9 and TRBJ1-1; D ambiguous. The germline V and J ends were trimmed by 3 bases and 1 base, with 6 bases remaining between them. From germline, CDR1 is SEHNR and CDR2 FQNEAQ (reference sequence). The CDR3 is 13 amino acids. In nucleotides, the CDR3 is TGTGCCAGCAGCTTTTCGAGGAACACTGAAGCTTTCTTT. Protein sequence: CASSFSRNTEAFF. The full variable domain, completed using reference TRBV7-9 and TRBJ1-1, is DTGVSQNPRHKITKRGQNVTFRCDPISEHNRLYWYRQTLGQGPEFLTYFQNEAQLEKSRLLSDRFSAERPKGSFSTLEIQRTEQGDSAMYLCASSFSRNTEAFFGQGTRLTVV.

The chain is built from TRBV19 and TRBJ2-1, with TRBD2 matching over 8 bases. There are 17 residues in the CDR3. V lost 9 bases and J lost 0; bases outside the gene matches: 13. CDR1 and CDR2 (germline): LNHDA, SQIVND (reference sequence). The CDR3 loop is CASSQGSGITSYNEQFF. The CDR3 bases are TGTGCCAGCTCCCAGGGTAGCGGGATCACCTCCTACAATGAGCAGTTCTTC.

The rearrangement joins TRBV5-1 to TRBJ2-7; the match to TRBD2 covers 7 bases. Losses at the gene ends were 3 bases for V and 5 bases for J; bases not matched to a gene: 14. Germline V lookup: CDR1 SGHRS, CDR2 YFSETQ. The CDR3 runs 16 residues. CDR3 sequence reads: CASSWGGLPDGDEQYF. The CDR3 nucleotides are TGCGCCAGCAGCTGGGGGGGACTTCCGGACGGGGACGAGCAGTACTTC.